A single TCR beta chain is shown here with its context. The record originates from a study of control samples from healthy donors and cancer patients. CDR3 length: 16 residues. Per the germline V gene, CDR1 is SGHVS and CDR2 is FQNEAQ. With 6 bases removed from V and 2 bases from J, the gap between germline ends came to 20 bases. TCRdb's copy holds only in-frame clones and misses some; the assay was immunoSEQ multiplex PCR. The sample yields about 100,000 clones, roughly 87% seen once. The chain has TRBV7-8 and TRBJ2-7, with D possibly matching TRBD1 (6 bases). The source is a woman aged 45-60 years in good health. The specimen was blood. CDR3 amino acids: CASRRGQIGATYEQYF. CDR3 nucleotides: TGTGCCAGCAGACGAGGACAGATTGGGGCTACCTACGAGCAGTACTTC. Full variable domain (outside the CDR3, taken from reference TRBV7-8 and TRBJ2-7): GAGVSQSPRYKVAKRGQDVALRCDPISGHVSLFWYQQALGQGPEFLTYFQNEAQLDKSGLPSDRFFAERPEGSVSTLKIQRTQQEDSAVYLCASRRGQIGATYEQYFGPGTRLTVT.